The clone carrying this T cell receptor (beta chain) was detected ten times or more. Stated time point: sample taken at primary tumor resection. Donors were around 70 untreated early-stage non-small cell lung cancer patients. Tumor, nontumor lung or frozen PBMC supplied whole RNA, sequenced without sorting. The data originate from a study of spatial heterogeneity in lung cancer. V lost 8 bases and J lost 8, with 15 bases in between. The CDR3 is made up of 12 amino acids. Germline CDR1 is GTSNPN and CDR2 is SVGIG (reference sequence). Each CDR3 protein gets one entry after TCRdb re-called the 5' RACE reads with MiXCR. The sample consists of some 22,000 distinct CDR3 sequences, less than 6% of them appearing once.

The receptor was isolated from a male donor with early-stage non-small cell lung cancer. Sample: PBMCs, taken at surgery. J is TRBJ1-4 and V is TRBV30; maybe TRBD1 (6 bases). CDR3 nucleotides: TGTGCCGCCGCCTGGGGGCTAGAAAAACTGTTTTTT. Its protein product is CAAAWGLEKLFF.